The rows below give T cell receptor beta chains drawn from one sample of a study of CD8 T cells in Susac syndrome. One entry per CDR3 protein results from TCRdb running MiXCR on the immunoSEQ multiplex PCR reads. The sample has more than 150,000 distinct CDR3 sequences, approximately 94% seen once. The sequencing sample was made of CD4+ T cells from PBMCs. The receptors stem from a human donor with Susac syndrome. Each CDR3 is given with its conserved first and last residue. The D gene is left open where the match is weak. Only part of the rows carry a size: once, few, many, or a class if the clone is expanded.

>.|TRBV23-1|.|TRBJ2-7
TGCGCCAGCAGGTCCCTAGACAGGTCTTCCTACGAGCAGTACTTC
CASRSLDRSSYEQYF
>TRBD1|TRBV12-3/TRBV12-4|.|TRBJ1-6
TGTGCCAGCACAATGGACAGGGGATCACCCCTCCACTTT
CASTMDRGSPLHF
>.|TRBV11-2|.|TRBJ1-6
TGTGCCAGCAGCCAACCACGAGGCAGTGGCAATTCACCCCTCCACTTT
CASSQPRGSGNSPLHF
>.|TRBV4-3|.|TRBJ2-5
TGCGCCAGCAGCCAAGATCTTTCTGGTGCAGAGACCCAGTACTTC
CASSQDLSGAETQYF
>TRBD1|TRBV7-6|.|TRBJ2-2
TGTGCCGGCAGGACAGGGGATCGCGGGGAGCTGTTTTTT
CAGRTGDRGELFF
>.|TRBV30|few|TRBJ1-1
TGTGCCTGCCGGGGAACTGAAGCTTTCTTT
CACRGTEAFF
>.|TRBV20-1|.|TRBJ2-1
TGCAGTGCTACCCCCCTCGGGGTCAATGAGCAGTTCTTC
CSATPLGVNEQFF
>TRBD1|TRBV3-1|.|TRBJ2-3
TGTGCCAGCAGCCAGAATCGAGGGGGCCGAGATACGCAGTATTTT
CASSQNRGGRDTQYF
>.|TRBV12-3/TRBV12-4|.|TRBJ2-6
TGTGCCAGCAGTTTCCTGAGTTCTCGGGCCAACGTCCTGACTTTC
CASSFLSSRANVLTF
>.|TRBV19|.|TRBJ1-1
TGTGCCAGTAGAACAGGATGGGGGAACACTGAAGCTTTCTTT
CASRTGWGNTEAFF
>TRBD1|TRBV2|.|TRBJ2-7
TGTGCCAGAGGGCCCGCAGGGGGCTACGAGCAGTACTTC
CARGPAGGYEQYF
>.|TRBV7-3|.|TRBJ1-1
TGTGCCAGCAGCCCGGCTGGGGCAGAATTTGAAGCTTTCTTT
CASSPAGAEFEAFF
>.|TRBV12-3/TRBV12-4|.|TRBJ2-2
TGTGCCAGCAGCTCTCCTCCACTTAACACCGGGGAGCTGTTTTTT
CASSSPPLNTGELFF
>.|TRBV29-1|.|TRBJ1-2
TGCAGCGTTCAGACAGGAAGACATGGCTACACCTTC
CSVQTGRHGYTF
>.|TRBV14|.|TRBJ1-1
TGTGCCAGCAGCCAAGATTTGGTGGGCACTGAAGCTTTCTTT
CASSQDLVGTEAFF
>.|TRBV27|.|TRBJ2-7
TGTGCCAGCAGTTTTCGGGATGGCGGGTACGAGCAGTACTTC
CASSFRDGGYEQYF
>.|TRBV4-3|.|TRBJ1-6
TGCGCCAGCAGCCAAGAGATTGAGAGAAATTCACCCCTCCACTTT
CASSQEIERNSPLHF
>.|TRBV7-9|.|TRBJ2-1
TGTGCCAGCAATCACGATAGCTACAATGAGCAGTTCTTC
CASNHDSYNEQFF
>.|TRBV5-1|.|TRBJ2-3
TGCGCCAGCAGCTTTCCGGGTTCAGATACGCAGTATTTT
CASSFPGSDTQYF
>.|TRBV3-1|.|TRBJ1-5
TGTGCCAGCAGCCGGGGGGAACAGCCCCAGCATTTT
CASSRGEQPQHF
>TRBD1|TRBV10-3|.|TRBJ1-2
TGTGCCATCAGTCCCCCCGGACAGGGGCGCGGTGGCTACACCTTC
CAISPPGQGRGGYTF
>.|TRBV7-2|.|TRBJ2-5
TGTGCCAGCAGCTTACTGCTATCCCAAGAGACCCAGTACTTC
CASSLLLSQETQYF
>TRBD2|TRBV20-1|.|TRBJ2-5
TGCAGTGCTAGAGGCCGGGGGGGACAAGAGACCCAGTACTTC
CSARGRGGQETQYF
>.|TRBV7-9|once|TRBJ2-7
TGTGCCAGCAGCCCCGGACTATCAGCCTACGAGCAGTACTTC
CASSPGLSAYEQYF
>TRBD1|TRBV30|.|TRBJ2-7
TGTGCCTGGGACAGGGGACCTCAGTCCTACGAGCAGTACTTC
CAWDRGPQSYEQYF
>.|TRBV18|.|TRBJ2-7
TGTGCCAGCTCACCGGCCCCCTACGAGCAGTACTTC
CASSPAPYEQYF
>.|TRBV12-3/TRBV12-4|.|TRBJ2-5
TGTGCCAGCAGTTTAGGCTGGCCAGAAACCCAGTACTTC
CASSLGWPETQYF
>.|TRBV19|.|TRBJ1-5
TGTGCCAGTAGCAGGGGATCAAATCAGGGTCAGCCCCAGCATTTT
CASSRGSNQGQPQHF
>TRBD1|TRBV12-3/TRBV12-4|.|TRBJ2-7
TGTGCCAGCAGCCCGGGACAGCCGGGCAACGAGCAGTACTTC
CASSPGQPGNEQYF
>.|TRBV29-1|once|TRBJ2-7
TGCAGCAACCGGGACACCCTCAGGAGCTACGAGCAGTACTTC
CSNRDTLRSYEQYF
>TRBD2|TRBV30|.|TRBJ2-2
TGTGCCTGGAGCGGGGGGTTAGGCACCGGGGAGCTGTTTTTT
CAWSGGLGTGELFF
>.|TRBV29-1|.|TRBJ1-2
TGCAGCGTTGAGGGGGGCGGAGGGTATGGCTACACCTTC
CSVEGGGGYGYTF
>TRBD1|TRBV7-8|.|TRBJ1-4
TGTGCCAGCAGCTTAGTGCGGGGACAGGGACATGAAAAACTGTTTTTT
CASSLVRGQGHEKLFF
>.|TRBV30|.|TRBJ2-1
TGTGCCTGGAGTGTACGTGGGGGCCCTTACAATGAGCAGTTCTTC
CAWSVRGGPYNEQFF
>.|TRBV20-1|few|TRBJ2-5
TGCAGTGCTGGCAGGGGTGGAGAGACCCAGTACTTC
CSAGRGGETQYF
>TRBD1|TRBV6-5|.|TRBJ2-4
TGTGCCAGCAGTTACTCTTGGACAGGGGGAAACATTCAGTACTTC
CASSYSWTGGNIQYF
>.|TRBV15|.|TRBJ2-1
TGTGCCACCAGCAGAGACCTTAGCTCCTACAATGAGCAGTTCTTC
CATSRDLSSYNEQFF
>.|TRBV7-9|.|TRBJ2-1
TGTGCCAGCAGCTTAGCGCGGCTATTGGGCGAGCAGTTCTTC
CASSLARLLGEQFF
>.|TRBV9|.|TRBJ1-2
TGTGCCAGCAGCCCGTACGGGACGGTCTATGGCTACACCTTC
CASSPYGTVYGYTF
>.|TRBV5-8|.|TRBJ2-3
TGTGCCAGCCCAAAGATTAGAAGCACAGATACGCAGTATTTT
CASPKIRSTDTQYF
>TRBD2|TRBV6-1|.|TRBJ2-1
TGTGCCAGCAGTGAAACTAGCGGGGGCTCCTACAATGAGCAGTTCTTC
CASSETSGGSYNEQFF
>.|TRBV20-1|.|TRBJ1-2
TGCAGTGCTAGAGTTTTACGGACCTATGGCTACACCTTC
CSARVLRTYGYTF
>.|TRBV12-3/TRBV12-4|.|TRBJ2-3
TGTGCCAGCAGCCGGGACGGGAAGAGCACAGATACGCAGTATTTT
CASSRDGKSTDTQYF
>.|TRBV7-6|.|TRBJ2-6
TGTGCCAGCAGCTTCCTAACAGGGACTTCTGGGGCCAACGTCCTGACTTTC
CASSFLTGTSGANVLTF
>.|TRBV12-3/TRBV12-4|.|TRBJ1-6
TGTGCCAGCCGCCCTTCCCCCGGGAATTCACCCCTCCACTTT
CASRPSPGNSPLHF
>.|TRBV28|.|TRBJ1-1
TGTGCCAGCACCCGGGCGGGAGGCACTGAAGCTTTCTTT
CASTRAGGTEAFF
>.|TRBV5-1|.|TRBJ2-1
TGCGCCAGCAGCTTGGGGGCAGGCTACAATGAGCAGTTCTTC
CASSLGAGYNEQFF
>.|TRBV5-1|.|TRBJ2-5
TGCGCCAGCAGCTCCCCAAACTTACTCCAAGAGACCCAGTACTTC
CASSSPNLLQETQYF
>.|TRBV7-3|.|TRBJ2-7
TGTGCCGGAGGGGGGCCGGACGAGCAGTACTTC
CAGGGPDEQYF